This T cell receptor (beta chain) was recovered during a study of blood T cells in healthy people across ages. For the second PCR, which ran for roughly 7 to 11 cycles, a sample-barcoded 5' primer and a J-beta primer mix were used. TCRdb fed the 5' RACE reads into MiXCR, producing one record per CDR3 protein. The data show hundreds of thousands of distinct CDR3 sequences, around 54% seen once. Donors ranged from about 6 to 90 years old and were healthy Caucasians in Russia. CDR3 length equals 14 residues. V trimming: 4 bases; J trimming: 4 bases; junction bases outside the gene matches: 5. Per germline, CDR1 SGHRS and CDR2 YFSETQ.

The V gene is TRBV5-1, the J gene TRBJ2-3; 8 nucleotides match TRBD1. This receptor was taken from a man aged 60 to 69 in good health. Sequences were obtained from blood. CDR3 nucleotide sequence: TGCGCCAGCAGCGACCCAGGGGGCCCAGATACGCAGTATTTT. Translating gives CASSDPGGPDTQYF.